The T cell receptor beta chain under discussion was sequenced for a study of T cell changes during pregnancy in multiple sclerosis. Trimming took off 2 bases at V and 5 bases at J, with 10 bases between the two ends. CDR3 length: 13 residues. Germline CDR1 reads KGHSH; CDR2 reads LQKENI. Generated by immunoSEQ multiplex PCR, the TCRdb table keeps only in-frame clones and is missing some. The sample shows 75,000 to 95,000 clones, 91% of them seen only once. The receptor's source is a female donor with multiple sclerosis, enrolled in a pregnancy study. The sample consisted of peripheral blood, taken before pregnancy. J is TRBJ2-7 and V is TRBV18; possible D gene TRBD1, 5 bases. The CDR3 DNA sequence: TGTGCCAGCTCACCAGGGGCTAAAAACGAGCAGTACTTC. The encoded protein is CASSPGAKNEQYF.